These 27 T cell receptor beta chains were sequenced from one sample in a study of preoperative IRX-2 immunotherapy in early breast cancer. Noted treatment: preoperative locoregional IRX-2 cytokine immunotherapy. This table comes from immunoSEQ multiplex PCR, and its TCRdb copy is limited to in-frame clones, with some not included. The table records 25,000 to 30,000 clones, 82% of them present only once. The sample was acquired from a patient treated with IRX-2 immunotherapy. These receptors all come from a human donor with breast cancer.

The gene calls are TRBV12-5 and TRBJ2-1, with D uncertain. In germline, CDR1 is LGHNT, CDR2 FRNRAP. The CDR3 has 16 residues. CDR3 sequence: CASNVVGLGSNNEQFF. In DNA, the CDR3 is TGTGCCAGCAACGTAGTCGGGCTAGGGTCTAACAATGAGCAGTTCTTC.

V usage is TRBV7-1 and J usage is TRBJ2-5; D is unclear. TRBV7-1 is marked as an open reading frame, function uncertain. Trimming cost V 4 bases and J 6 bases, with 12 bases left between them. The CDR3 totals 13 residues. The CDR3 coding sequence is TGTGCCAGCAGCTTTAGTATGTGGAAGACCCAGTACTTC. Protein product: CASSFSMWKTQYF.

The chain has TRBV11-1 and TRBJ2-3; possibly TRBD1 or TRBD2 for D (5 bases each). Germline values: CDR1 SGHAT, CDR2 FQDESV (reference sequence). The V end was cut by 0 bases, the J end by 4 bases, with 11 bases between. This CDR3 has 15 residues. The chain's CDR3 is CASSLAAGSADTQYF. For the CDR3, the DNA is TGTGCCAGCAGCTTAGCCGCAGGGAGCGCAGATACGCAGTATTTT.

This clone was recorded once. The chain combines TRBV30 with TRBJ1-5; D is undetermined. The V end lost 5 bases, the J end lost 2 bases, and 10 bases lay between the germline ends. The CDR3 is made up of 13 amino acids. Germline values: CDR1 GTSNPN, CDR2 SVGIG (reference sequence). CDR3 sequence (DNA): TGTGCCTGGTCGAGAGGCCGCAATCAGCCCCAGCATTTT. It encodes CAWSRGRNQPQHF.

CDR3 nucleotide sequence: TGTGCCAGCAACAAATGGGCGGGAGGGAGTGAGCAGTTCTTC. It translates to CASNKWAGGSEQFF. This chain joins TRBV12-5 and TRBJ2-1, with 9 bases aligning to TRBD2. Germline CDR1 and CDR2: LGHNT and FRNRAP. The CDR3 spans 14 residues.

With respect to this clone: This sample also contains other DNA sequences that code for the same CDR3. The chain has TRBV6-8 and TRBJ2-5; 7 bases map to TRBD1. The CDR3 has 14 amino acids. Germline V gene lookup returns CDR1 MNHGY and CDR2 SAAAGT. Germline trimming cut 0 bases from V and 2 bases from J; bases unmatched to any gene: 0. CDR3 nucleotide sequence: TGTGCCAGCAGTTACTCCAGGGGGCAAGAGACCCAGTACTTC. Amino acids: CASSYSRGQETQYF.

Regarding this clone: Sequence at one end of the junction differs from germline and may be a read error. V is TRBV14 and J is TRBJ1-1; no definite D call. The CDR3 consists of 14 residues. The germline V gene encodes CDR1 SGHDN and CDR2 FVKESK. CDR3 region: CASSQDKGDTEAFF. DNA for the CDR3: TGTGCCAGCAGCCAAGATAAGGGTGACACGGAAGCTTTCTTT.

CDR3 amino acids: CASSSGYNEQFF. The DNA of the CDR3 is TGTGCCAGTAGCTCGGGTTACAATGAGCAGTTCTTC. V gene TRBV19 combines with J gene TRBJ2-1, with D unclear. The CDR3 has 12 residues. Germline loops: CDR1 LNHDA, CDR2 SQIVND (reference sequence). The V end was cut by 6 bases, the J end by 4 bases, with 7 bases between.

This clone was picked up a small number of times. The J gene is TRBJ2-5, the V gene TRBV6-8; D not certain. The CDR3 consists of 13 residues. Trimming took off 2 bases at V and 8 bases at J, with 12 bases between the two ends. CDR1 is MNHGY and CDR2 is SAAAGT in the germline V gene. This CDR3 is CASSYRIPETQYF. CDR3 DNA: TGTGCCAGCAGTTACCGAATCCCAGAAACCCAGTACTTC.

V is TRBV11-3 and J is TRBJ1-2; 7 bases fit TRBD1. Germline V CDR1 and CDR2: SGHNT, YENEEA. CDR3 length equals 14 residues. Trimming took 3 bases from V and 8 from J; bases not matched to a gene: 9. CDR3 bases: TGTGCCAGCAGCTTGTACGCAGGGGGGGCAGGCTACACCTTC. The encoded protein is CASSLYAGGAGYTF.

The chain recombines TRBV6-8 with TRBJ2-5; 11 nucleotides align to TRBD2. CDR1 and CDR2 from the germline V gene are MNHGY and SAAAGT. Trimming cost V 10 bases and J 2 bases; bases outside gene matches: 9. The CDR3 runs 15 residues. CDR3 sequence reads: CAISNPSGGQETQYF. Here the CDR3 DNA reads TGTGCCATCAGCAACCCTAGCGGGGGGCAAGAGACCCAGTACTTC.

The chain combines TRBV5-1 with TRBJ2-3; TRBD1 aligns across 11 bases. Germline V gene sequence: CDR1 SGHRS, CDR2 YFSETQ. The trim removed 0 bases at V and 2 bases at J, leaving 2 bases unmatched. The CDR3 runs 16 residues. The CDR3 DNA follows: TGCGCCAGCAGCTTGGGGACAGGGGGCGTCACAGATACGCAGTATTTT. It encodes CASSLGTGGVTDTQYF.

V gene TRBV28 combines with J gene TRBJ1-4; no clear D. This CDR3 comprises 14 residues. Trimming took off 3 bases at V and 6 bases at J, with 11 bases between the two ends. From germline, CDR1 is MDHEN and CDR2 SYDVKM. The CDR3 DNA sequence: TGTGCCAGCAGTTTCCCGGGCGTCGATGAAAAACTGTTTTTT. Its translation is CASSFPGVDEKLFF.

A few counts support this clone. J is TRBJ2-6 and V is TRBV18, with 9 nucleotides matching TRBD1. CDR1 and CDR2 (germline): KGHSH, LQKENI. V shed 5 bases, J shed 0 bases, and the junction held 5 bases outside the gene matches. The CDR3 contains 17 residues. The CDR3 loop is CASSAGTGRSGANVLTF. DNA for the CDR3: TGTGCCAGCTCAGCCGGGACAGGGCGCTCTGGGGCCAACGTCCTGACTTTC.

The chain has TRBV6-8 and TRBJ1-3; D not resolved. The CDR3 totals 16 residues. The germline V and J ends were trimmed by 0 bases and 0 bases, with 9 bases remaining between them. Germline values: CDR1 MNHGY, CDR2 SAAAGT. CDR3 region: CASSYSRRLSGNTIYF. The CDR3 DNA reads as TGTGCCAGCAGTTACTCGAGACGCCTCTCTGGAAACACCATATATTTT.

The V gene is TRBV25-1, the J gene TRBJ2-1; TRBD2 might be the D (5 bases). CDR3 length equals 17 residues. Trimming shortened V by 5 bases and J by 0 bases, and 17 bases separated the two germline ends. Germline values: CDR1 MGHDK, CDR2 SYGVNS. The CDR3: CASSSHSRGSSYNEQFF. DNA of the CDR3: TGTGCCAGCAGTTCCCATAGTCGGGGAAGCTCCTACAATGAGCAGTTCTTC.

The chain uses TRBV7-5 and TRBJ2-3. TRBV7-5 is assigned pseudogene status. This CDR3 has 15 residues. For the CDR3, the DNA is TGTGCCAGCAGTTGGGGAAGGGTTTTCACAGATACGCAGTATTTT. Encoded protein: CASSWGRVFTDTQYF.

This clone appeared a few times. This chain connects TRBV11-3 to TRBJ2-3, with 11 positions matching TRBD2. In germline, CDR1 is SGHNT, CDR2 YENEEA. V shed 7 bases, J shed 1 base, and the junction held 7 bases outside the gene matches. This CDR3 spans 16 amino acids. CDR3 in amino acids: CASTPLLAGGTDTQYF. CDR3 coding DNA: TGTGCCAGCACCCCTTTACTAGCGGGAGGCACAGATACGCAGTATTTT. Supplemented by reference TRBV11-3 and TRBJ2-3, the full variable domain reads EAGVVQSPRYKIIEKKQPVAFWCNPISGHNTLYWYLQNLGQGPELLIRYENEEAVDDSQLPKDRFSAERLKGVDSTLKIQPAELGDSAVYLCASTPLLAGGTDTQYFGPGTRLTVL.

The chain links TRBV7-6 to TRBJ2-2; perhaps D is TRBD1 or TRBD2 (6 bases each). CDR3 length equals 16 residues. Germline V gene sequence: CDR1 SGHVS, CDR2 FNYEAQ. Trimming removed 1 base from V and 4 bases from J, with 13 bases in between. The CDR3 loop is CASSLDSGAITGELFF. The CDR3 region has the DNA TGTGCCAGCAGCTTAGATTCGGGGGCCATCACCGGGGAGCTGTTTTTT.

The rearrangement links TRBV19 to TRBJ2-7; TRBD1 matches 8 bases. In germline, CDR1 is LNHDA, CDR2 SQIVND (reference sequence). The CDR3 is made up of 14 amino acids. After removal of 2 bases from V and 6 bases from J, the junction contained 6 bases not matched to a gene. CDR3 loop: CASSILDRVSEQYF. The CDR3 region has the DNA TGTGCCAGTAGTATATTGGACAGGGTCTCCGAGCAGTACTTC.

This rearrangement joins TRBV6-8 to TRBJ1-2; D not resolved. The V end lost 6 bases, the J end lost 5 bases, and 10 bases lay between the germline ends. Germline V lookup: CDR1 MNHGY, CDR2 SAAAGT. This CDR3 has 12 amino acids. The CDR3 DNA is TGTGCCAGCAGACAGCGTACTTATGGCTACACCTTC. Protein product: CASRQRTYGYTF.

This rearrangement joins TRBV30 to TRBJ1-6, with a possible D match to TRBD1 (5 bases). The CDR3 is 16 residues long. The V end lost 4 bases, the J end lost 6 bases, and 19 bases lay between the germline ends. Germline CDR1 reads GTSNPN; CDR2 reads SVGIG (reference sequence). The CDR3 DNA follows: TGTGCCTGGAAGGCAGGGCAGGGCGGTGTTAATTCACCCCTCCACTTT. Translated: CAWKAGQGGVNSPLHF.

CDR3 sequence reads: CASSDTEQGAGAKNIQYF. CDR3 DNA sequence: TGTGCCAGCAGTGATACGGAACAGGGCGCAGGTGCCAAAAACATTCAGTACTTC. This sequence joins TRBV2 and TRBJ2-4, with TRBD1 as a possible D gene (6 bases). The CDR3 sequence is 18 residues long. CDR1 and CDR2 from the germline V gene are SNHLY and FYNNEI. Trimming left V 3 bases short and J 1 base short, with 19 bases between. The full variable domain, rest sourced from reference TRBV2 and TRBJ2-4, is EPEVTQTPSHQVTQMGQEVILRCVPISNHLYFYWYRQILGQKVEFLVSFYNNEISEKSEIFDDQFSVERPDGSNFTLKIRSTKLEDSAMYFCASSDTEQGAGAKNIQYFGAGTRLSVL.

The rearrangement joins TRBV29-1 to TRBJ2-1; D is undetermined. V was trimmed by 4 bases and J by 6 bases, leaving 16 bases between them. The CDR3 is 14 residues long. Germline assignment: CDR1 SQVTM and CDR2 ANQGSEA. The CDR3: CSVAVEAGSNEQFF. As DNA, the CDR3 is TGCAGCGTTGCGGTTGAAGCAGGTTCCAATGAGCAGTTCTTC.

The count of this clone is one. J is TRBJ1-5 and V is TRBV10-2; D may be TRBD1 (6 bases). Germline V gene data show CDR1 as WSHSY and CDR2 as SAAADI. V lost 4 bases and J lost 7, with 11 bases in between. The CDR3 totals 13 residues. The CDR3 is CASSAQGRQPQHF. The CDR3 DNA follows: TGCGCCAGCAGTGCCCAGGGGAGGCAGCCCCAGCATTTT.

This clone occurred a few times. CDR3: CASSIAYRGPYEQYF. DNA of the CDR3: TGTGCCAGTAGTATAGCCTACAGGGGACCCTACGAGCAGTACTTC. The chain employs TRBV19 and TRBJ2-7; 7 bases are shared with TRBD1. J lost 2 bases, V lost 1 base, and 5 bases had no gene match. The V gene's germline CDR1 is LNHDA and CDR2 SQIVND (reference sequence). CDR3 length: 15 residues. The full variable domain, rest sourced from reference TRBV19 and TRBJ2-7, is DGGITQSPKYLFRKEGQNVTLSCEQNLNHDAMYWYRQDPGQGLRLIYYSQIVNDFQKGDIAEGYSVSREKKESFPLTVTSAQKNPTAFYLCASSIAYRGPYEQYFGPGTRLTVT.

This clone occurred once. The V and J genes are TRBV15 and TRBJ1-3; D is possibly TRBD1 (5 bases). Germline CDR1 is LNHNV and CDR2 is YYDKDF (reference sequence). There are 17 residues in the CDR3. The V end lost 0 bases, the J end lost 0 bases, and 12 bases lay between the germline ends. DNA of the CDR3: TGTGCCACCAGCAGAGACCCAGGGCGATTCTCTGGAAACACCATATATTTT. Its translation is CATSRDPGRFSGNTIYF.